Below, 29 T cell receptor beta chains from the same sample are listed, as sequenced in a study of OX40 agonist ivuxolimab in advanced cancers. Receptors were amplified or captured by the immunoSEQ multiplex PCR assay. In its TCRdb copy, this immuneACCESS table keeps in-frame sequences only and misses some clones. Where compared with another copy, unresolved V genes explain less than half of these, and the others have no known cause. The sample table records approximately 61,000 clones; about nine tenths of these occur just once. The ten largest clones add up to approximately 19% of the sample. Sample: CD4+ or CD8+ T cells sorted from blood, taken in a trial of the OX40 agonist ivuxolimab. These receptors were taken from an adult with an advanced solid tumor such as melanoma, head and neck, liver or kidney cancer.

This chain uses TRBV5-4 with TRBJ2-1, with D possibly being TRBD2 (6 bases). The germline gives CDR1 SGHNT, CDR2 YYREEE (reference sequence). The CDR3 is 14 residues long. Deletions cut 4 bases from V and 5 bases from J, with 13 bases between. This CDR3 is CASSLGTQNNEQFF. Written as DNA, the CDR3 is TGTGCCAGCAGCCTCGGGACTCAGAACAATGAGCAGTTCTTC.

The V and J genes are TRBV6-4 and TRBJ1-1, with D hard to call. V lost 5 bases and J 4 bases, leaving 11 bases between the germline ends. Germline assignment: CDR1 MRHNA and CDR2 SNTAGT. This CDR3 spans 13 amino acids. The CDR3 loop is CASSLGLGTEAFF. In DNA form, the CDR3 reads TGTGCCAGCAGTCTTGGGCTGGGCACTGAAGCTTTCTTT.

This clone appeared once. This chain uses TRBV6-5 with TRBJ2-1, with D perhaps matching TRBD1 (6 bases). Germline-derived CDR1 and CDR2 are MNHEY and SVGAGI. This CDR3 spans 14 amino acids. V lost 0 bases and J lost 5, with 8 bases in between. The CDR3 DNA reads as TGTGCCAGCAGTTACTCGACAGGCCACAATGAGCAGTTCTTC. Its protein product is CASSYSTGHNEQFF.

V and J are TRBV11-2 and TRBJ2-1, with TRBD2 identical over 12 bases. CDR3 length equals 15 residues. CDR1 SGHAT and CDR2 FQNNGV come from the germline V gene. V trimming: 5 bases; J trimming: 4 bases; junction bases outside the gene matches: 3. The CDR3 loop is CASSLLAGGYNEQFF. CDR3 DNA sequence: TGTGCCAGCAGCCTCCTAGCGGGGGGGTACAATGAGCAGTTCTTC.

The J gene is TRBJ1-6, the V gene TRBV30; D uncertain. Germline assignment: CDR1 GTSNPN and CDR2 SVGIG (reference sequence). The CDR3 extends over 10 amino acids. CDR3 sequence reads: CERTNSPLHF. Here the CDR3 DNA reads TGTGAACGGACCAATTCACCCCTCCACTTT.

V usage is TRBV5-1 and J usage is TRBJ2-7; D gene ambiguous. This CDR3 is built from 13 residues. V was shortened by 0 bases and J by 4 bases, with 8 bases between the two germline ends. CDR1 is SGHRS and CDR2 is YFSETQ in the germline V gene. For the CDR3, the DNA is TGCGCCAGCAGCTTGGCCCCCCCGTACGAGCAGTACTTC. This codes for CASSLAPPYEQYF.

The chain has TRBV13 and TRBJ2-3; tentative D call: TRBD2 (7 bases). The CDR3 is 16 amino acids. CDR1 is PRHDT, CDR2 FYEKMQ, per germline (reference sequence). V was trimmed by 5 bases and J by 0 bases, leaving 15 bases between them. In nucleotides, the CDR3 is TGTGCCAGCAGCCTCCTCGCGGGGGCAAGCACAGATACGCAGTATTTT. This translates into CASSLLAGASTDTQYF.

The chain recombines TRBV29-1 with TRBJ1-2; TRBD1 might be the D (5 bases). CDR3 length: 12 amino acids. CDR1 is SQVTM, CDR2 ANQGSEA, per germline. V lost 4 bases to trimming and J lost 4 bases, with 10 bases between them. CDR3 sequence reads: CSVGAGGYGYTF. The CDR3 coding sequence is TGCAGCGTTGGAGCCGGGGGCTATGGCTACACCTTC.

The rearrangement joins TRBV6-1 to TRBJ2-7; TRBD2 might be the D (6 bases). V lost 5 bases to trimming and J lost 5 bases, with 16 bases between them. The CDR3 is 14 amino acids. Per germline, CDR1 MNHNS and CDR2 SASEGT. CDR3 sequence: CASSRGDPSDEQYF. Written as DNA, the CDR3 is TGTGCCAGCAGTCGCGGGGACCCCTCGGACGAGCAGTACTTC.

The chain has TRBV6-6 and TRBJ2-7, with TRBD1 matching over 9 bases. This CDR3 has 15 residues. Looked up from germline, CDR1 is MNHNY and CDR2 is SVGAGI (reference sequence). V trimming: 4 bases; J trimming: 0 bases; junction bases outside the gene matches: 4. Here the CDR3 reads CASSSGQGVSYEQYF. The CDR3 nucleotides are TGTGCCAGCAGTTCGGGACAGGGTGTCTCCTACGAGCAGTACTTC.

CDR3 residues: CATSRVDREGEKLFF. The CDR3, as DNA: TGTGCCACCAGCAGAGTTGACAGGGAGGGCGAAAAACTGTTTTTT. The chain carries TRBV15 and TRBJ1-4, with 7 bases lining up with TRBD1. The CDR3 spans 15 residues. Germline CDR1 LNHNV, CDR2 YYDKDF (reference sequence). The J segment lost 8 bases and the V segment lost 1 base, leaving 7 bases of the junction unmatched. The full variable domain, in which reference TRBV15 and TRBJ1-4 provide the parts outside the CDR3, is DAMVIQNPRYQVTQFGKPVTLSCSQTLNHNVMYWYQQKSSQAPKLLFHYYDKDFNNEADTPDNFQSRRPNTSFCFLDIRSPGLGDTAMYLCATSRVDREGEKLFFGSGTQLSVL.

This clone was counted between two and nine times. The chain employs TRBV7-9 and TRBJ2-7, with TRBD1 as a possible D gene (6 bases). Germline CDR1 SEHNR, CDR2 FQNEAQ (reference sequence). The germline V and J ends were trimmed by 4 bases and 4 bases, with 8 bases remaining between them. The CDR3 is made up of 12 amino acids. The CDR3 protein is CASSYTGYEQYF. For the CDR3, the DNA is TGTGCCAGCAGCTACACAGGGTACGAGCAGTACTTC.

In its sample, this clone was seen once. The V and J genes are TRBV6-5 and TRBJ1-2, with D perhaps matching TRBD1 (5 bases). CDR1 and CDR2 from the germline V gene are MNHEY and SVGAGI. V dropped 7 bases and J dropped 3 bases, with 9 bases sitting between them. CDR3 length: 12 residues. CDR3: CASIGGDYGYTF. CDR3 coding DNA: TGTGCCAGCATTGGGGGGGACTATGGCTACACCTTC.

CDR3 in amino acids: CASSPGLAGGPDTQYF. Here the CDR3 DNA reads TGTGCCAGCAGTCCCGGACTAGCGGGGGGACCGGATACGCAGTATTTT. This chain joins TRBV27 and TRBJ2-3; 14 positions match TRBD2. CDR1 MNHEY and CDR2 SMNVEV come from the germline V gene (reference sequence). Trimming removed 5 bases from V and 6 bases from J; junction bases left unmatched: 7. The CDR3 is 16 amino acids.

The rearrangement joins TRBV5-1 to TRBJ1-2; 8 bases line up with TRBD1. The V and J ends lost 4 bases and 4 bases, in that order; junction bases with no gene match: 12. The germline V gene has CDR1 SGHRS and CDR2 YFSETQ. This CDR3 has 16 amino acids. CDR3 nucleotides: TGCGCCAGCAGCCCAGGACAGGGTGATCATTTCTATGGCTACACCTTC. Translation: CASSPGQGDHFYGYTF. The full variable domain, its missing parts supplied by reference TRBV5-1 and TRBJ1-2, is KAGVTQTPRYLIKTRGQQVTLSCSPISGHRSVSWYQQTPGQGLQFLFEYFSETQRNKGNFPGRFSGRQFSNSRSEMNVSTLELGDSALYLCASSPGQGDHFYGYTFGSGTRLTVV.

The chain couples TRBV27 to TRBJ1-1; unclear D gene. This CDR3 spans 14 amino acids. Germline lookup yields CDR1 MNHEY and CDR2 SMNVEV (reference sequence). Trimming pared 2 bases from V and 0 bases from J, leaving 7 bases between. CDR3 in DNA: TGTGCCAGCAGTTTAGGTCTAATGAACACTGAAGCTTTCTTT. It yields the protein CASSLGLMNTEAFF.

The rearrangement links TRBV29-1 to TRBJ1-2, with TRBD1 matching over 8 bases. This CDR3 region has 14 residues. V was clipped by 6 bases and J by 8 bases; unmatched bases: 14. From germline, CDR1 is SQVTM and CDR2 ANQGSEA. The CDR3 loop is CSVDSGQGTSGYTF. In DNA form, the CDR3 reads TGCAGCGTCGACTCAGGACAGGGAACCTCCGGCTACACCTTC.

The CDR3 reads CASSGSLNTEAFF. The DNA of the CDR3 is TGTGCCAGTAGCGGGAGTCTGAACACTGAAGCTTTCTTT. The chain recombines TRBV19 with TRBJ1-1; D ambiguous. With 6 bases removed from V and 0 bases from J, the gap between germline ends came to 8 bases. Per germline, CDR1 LNHDA and CDR2 SQIVND (reference sequence). The CDR3 loop spans 13 amino acids.

This CDR3 reads CASSPDRDNSPLHF. Here the CDR3 DNA reads TGTGCCAGCAGCCCGGACAGAGATAATTCACCCCTCCACTTT. The chain is built from TRBV11-1 and TRBJ1-6, with TRBD1 as a possible D gene (6 bases). Germline assignment: CDR1 SGHAT and CDR2 FQDESV (reference sequence). Trimming shortened V by 5 bases and J by 5 bases, and 10 bases separated the two germline ends. CDR3 length: 14 residues.

The V gene is TRBV29-1, the J gene TRBJ1-2; D is ambiguous. Trimming removed 4 bases at V and 0 bases at J, with 6 bases between. CDR3 length: 12 amino acids. The germline V gene encodes CDR1 SQVTM and CDR2 ANQGSEA. The CDR3 loop is CSVVEPNYGYTF. CDR3 DNA sequence: TGCAGCGTTGTCGAACCTAACTATGGCTACACCTTC.

This clone has a single count. The V and J genes are TRBV7-9 and TRBJ2-7, with D possibly TRBD2 on 6 matching bases. Looked up from germline, CDR1 is SEHNR and CDR2 is FQNEAQ (reference sequence). CDR3 length equals 14 residues. The V end lost 1 base, the J end lost 6 bases, and 13 bases lay between the germline ends. The CDR3 sequence is CASSLGGVLVEQYF. CDR3 coding DNA: TGTGCCAGCAGCTTAGGGGGGGTCCTTGTCGAGCAGTACTTC.

In DNA form, the CDR3 reads TGTGCCAGCAGGGGGGCTTCGGCTAGCGGCTTCTACAATGAGCAGTTCTTC. Translation gives CASRGASASGFYNEQFF. The rearrangement uses TRBV2 and TRBJ2-1; D might be TRBD2 (7 bases). The CDR3 contains 17 residues. Trimming cost V 6 bases and J 3 bases, with 21 bases left between them. Germline CDR1 reads SNHLY; CDR2 reads FYNNEI.

The chain recombines TRBV10-1 with TRBJ1-2; D call uncertain. Germline assignment: CDR1 WNHNN and CDR2 SYGVQD (reference sequence). The V and J ends lost 0 bases and 1 base respectively, with 9 bases between them. The CDR3 is 15 residues long. CDR3 amino acids: CASSESGSLNYGYTF. DNA for the CDR3: TGCGCCAGCAGTGAGTCGGGCAGCCTTAACTATGGCTACACCTTC.

This clone was counted a few times. This may arise from a read error, as a much more abundant clone is one base away. This sample also contains other DNA sequences that code for the same CDR3. The genes are TRBV19 and TRBJ1-1; D gene unclear. This CDR3 has 12 amino acids. Germline CDR1 LNHDA, CDR2 SQIVND (reference sequence). V dropped 1 base and J dropped 4 bases, with 4 bases sitting between them. CDR3 sequence: CASSIGITEAFF. CDR3 bases: TGTGCCAGTAGTATAGGAATCACTGAAGCTTTCTTT. The whole variable domain, filled in from reference TRBV19 and TRBJ1-1, reads DGGITQSPKYLFRKEGQNVTLSCEQNLNHDAMYWYRQDPGQGLRLIYYSQIVNDFQKGDIAEGYSVSREKKESFPLTVTSAQKNPTAFYLCASSIGITEAFFGQGTRLTVV.

The rearrangement uses TRBV5-1 and TRBJ2-7; 8 bases map to TRBD2. Germline CDR1 is SGHRS and CDR2 is YFSETQ. V trimming: 4 bases; J trimming: 6 bases; junction bases outside the gene matches: 6. CDR3 size: 13 residues. Here the CDR3 reads CASSEATSGEQYF. For the CDR3, the DNA is TGCGCCAGCAGCGAAGCAACTAGCGGCGAGCAGTACTTC.

The genes are TRBV21-1 and TRBJ1-3. TRBV21-1 is assigned pseudogene status. This CDR3 is built from 17 residues. In DNA form, the CDR3 reads TGTGCCAGCACGTACCCAAGGGAGGTTTTTTCTGGAAACACCATATATTTT. Translated, it gives CASTYPREVFSGNTIYF.

V usage is TRBV27 and J usage is TRBJ2-3, with D possibly matching TRBD1 (5 bases). The germline V gene has CDR1 MNHEY and CDR2 SMNVEV (reference sequence). V lost 2 bases, J lost 6 bases, and 12 bases lay in between. The CDR3 extends over 14 amino acids. The CDR3 here is CASSLRGQLDTQYF. DNA of the CDR3: TGTGCCAGCAGTTTAAGGGGTCAGCTGGATACGCAGTATTTT.

V gene TRBV13 combines with J gene TRBJ1-2; 9 bases fit TRBD1. V was clipped by 5 bases and J by 6 bases; unmatched bases: 7. The CDR3 consists of 14 residues. CDR1 is PRHDT, CDR2 FYEKMQ, per germline (reference sequence). CDR3 in DNA: TGTGCCAGCAGCACAACGGGGGACAGGGATGGCTACACCTTC. Its protein product is CASSTTGDRDGYTF. Supplemented by reference TRBV13 and TRBJ1-2, the full variable domain reads AAGVIQSPRHLIKEKRETATLKCYPIPRHDTVYWYQQGPGQDPQFLISFYEKMQSDKGSIPDRFSAQQFSDYHSELNMSSLELGDSALYFCASSTTGDRDGYTFGSGTRLTVV.

This sequence joins TRBV27 and TRBJ2-7; 8 bases align to TRBD1. The V gene end was trimmed by 6 bases and the J gene end by 4 bases; junction bases not matched to a gene: 8. The CDR3 spans 14 residues. CDR1 is MNHEY, CDR2 SMNVEV, per germline (reference sequence). For the CDR3, the DNA is TGTGCCAGCAGCCACCAGGGGGCATCGTACGAGCAGTACTTC. It codes for CASSHQGASYEQYF.